The clone carrying this TCR beta chain was observed a handful of times. The antigen is unknown. The CDR3 has 17 residues. The V gene end was trimmed by 0 bases and the J gene end by 4 bases; junction bases not matched to a gene: 12. Germline values: CDR1 SQVTM, CDR2 ANQGSEA. Regarding treatment: oral pan-JAK inhibitor, 5-10 mg twice daily. Patients with alopecia areata provided lesional scalp punch biopsies as well as peripheral blood. RNA was isolated and reverse transcribed to cDNA, the sequencing template. The repertoire was sequenced with immunoSEQ multiplex PCR; TCRdb's copy has only in-frame clones and lacks some. The sample gives approximately 180,000 clones, 50% to 75% of which show up once; around 16% is in the top ten. The sample belongs to a study of CD8+ T cells in alopecia areata. Overall study findings and caveats: TCR sharing across patients was less clear than in mice, possibly HLA-related.

V gene TRBV29-1 combines with J gene TRBJ1-1, with 9 bases fitting TRBD1. The sample was CD4+ T cells sorted from blood, taken between weeks 55 and 70, from a patient treated with tofacitinib. The sequence derives from a human donor with alopecia areata. The CDR3 DNA reads as TGCAGCGTTGAAGACCGAGTCGGGACAGGGATTTTCACTGAAGCTTTCTTT. This codes for CSVEDRVGTGIFTEAFF.